The rows below give T cell receptor beta chains drawn from one sample of a study of CD8+ T cells in alopecia areata. Sequencing was performed with immunoSEQ multiplex PCR; in TCRdb, only in-frame clones are kept and a portion is missing. The sample yields about 150,000 clones, roughly 50% seen once. The sample comprised CD4+ T cells sorted from blood. The receptors shown here come from a human donor in good health. Both conserved end residues are part of each CDR3. D genes are given only for firm matches. Some rows have no size entry. The others give once, few or many, or a class for an expanded clone.

CDR3nt,CDR3aa,v_gene,abundance,j_gene,d_gene,len
TGTGCCAGCAGCGGTGGACAGACTGGGGCCAACGTCCTGACTTTC,CASSGGQTGANVLTF,TRBV6-5,-,TRBJ2-6,-,15
TGTGCCAGCTCCCGGATCGGGGAGCTGTTTTTT,CASSRIGELFF,TRBV5-6,-,TRBJ2-2,-,11
TGTGCCAGCAGTTACCCGGTCGGAACTAGCCAGGAGACCCAGTACTTC,CASSYPVGTSQETQYF,TRBV6-6,-,TRBJ2-5,-,16
TGTGCCAGCAGTTACAATCCAATCCCATCCTACGAGCAGTACTTC,CASSYNPIPSYEQYF,TRBV6-5,-,TRBJ2-7,-,15
TGTGCCAGCAGCTTGGCGGGGACTTTGGCGCAGTATTTT,CASSLAGTLAQYF,TRBV5-4,-,TRBJ2-3,-,13
TGTGCCAGCAGCGCTTCGCCTGAGGGGCAGGGTAGAAACATTCAGTACTTC,CASSASPEGQGRNIQYF,TRBV9,-,TRBJ2-4,-,17
TGCAGCGTTATGGTAGGGACTGAAGCTTTCTTT,CSVMVGTEAFF,TRBV29-1,few,TRBJ1-1,-,11
TGTGCCAGCAGTTGGGAACAGCTGAACACTGAAGCTTTCTTT,CASSWEQLNTEAFF,TRBV2,-,TRBJ1-1,-,14
TGCAGCTTCTCTTTATCCCATGAGCAGTTCTTC,CSFSLSHEQFF,TRBV29-1,-,TRBJ2-1,-,11
TGTGCCAGCAGCTCCGGACGGAATGAAAAACTGTTTTTT,CASSSGRNEKLFF,TRBV6-5,few,TRBJ1-4,-,13
TGTGCCAGCAGCCCTCTCCCCGGACTAGCGGGGGACAATGAGCAGTTCTTC,CASSPLPGLAGDNEQFF,TRBV7-3,-,TRBJ2-1,TRBD2,17
TGCAGCGAGGCCCAGCGGGTGGGTGGCGGGGAGCTGTTTTTT,CSEAQRVGGGELFF,TRBV29-1,few,TRBJ2-2,-,14
TGTGCCAGCAGCTTGGCGGACAGACAAGAGACCCAGTACTTC,CASSLADRQETQYF,TRBV5-4,-,TRBJ2-5,-,14
TGTGCCAGCTTTGGGGTACGGGATCCGCTCAATGAGCAGTTCTTC,CASFGVRDPLNEQFF,TRBV2,-,TRBJ2-1,-,15
TGTGCCAGCAGACAGGAGAGCACAGATACGCAGTATTTT,CASRQESTDTQYF,TRBV2,-,TRBJ2-3,-,13
TGCAGCGCCCGGATCTCGGGACTAGTCGATGAGCAGTTCTTC,CSARISGLVDEQFF,TRBV29-1,-,TRBJ2-1,TRBD2,14